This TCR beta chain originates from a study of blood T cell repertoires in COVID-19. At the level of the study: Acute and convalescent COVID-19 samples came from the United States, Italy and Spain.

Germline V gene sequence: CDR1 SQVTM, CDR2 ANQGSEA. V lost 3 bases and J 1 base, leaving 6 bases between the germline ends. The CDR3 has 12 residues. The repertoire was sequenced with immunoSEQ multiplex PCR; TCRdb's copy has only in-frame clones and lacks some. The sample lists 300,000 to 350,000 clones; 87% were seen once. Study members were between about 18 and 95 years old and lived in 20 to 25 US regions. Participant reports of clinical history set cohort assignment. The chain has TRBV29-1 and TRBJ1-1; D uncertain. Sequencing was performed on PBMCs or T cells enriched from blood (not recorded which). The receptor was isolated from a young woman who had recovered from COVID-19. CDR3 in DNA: TGCAGCGTTGAGGCGGGGAACACTGAAGCTTTCTTT. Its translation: CSVEAGNTEAFF.